This T cell receptor (beta chain) was sequenced for a study of blood T cell repertoires in COVID-19. Study overall: Collection of acute and convalescent COVID-19 samples took place in the United States, Italy and Spain.

Recruitment covered about two dozen US areas and drew participants whose ages spanned roughly 18 to 89 years. The study counted Cohort 3 donors as recovered given two negative PCRs, clearance, or symptom resolution. This CDR3 has 14 residues. CDR1 and CDR2 from the germline V gene are LNHDA and SQIVND (reference sequence). V gave up 8 bases and J gave up 0 bases; unmatched junction bases: 4. Original analysis: Amplified reference gene primers provided the basis for estimating nucleated cell counts. Profiling relied on immunoSEQ multiplex PCR, and the TCRdb table lists in-frame clones only, not all of them. V, J and clone size derive from that table, while D and trimming were established from the DNA sequence. There are over 300,000 clones in the sample; about 89% occur only once, and around a tenth lies in the top ten.

Material: PBMCs or T cells enriched from blood (not recorded which). The receptor's source is a woman aged 40-49 years who had recovered from COVID-19. This chain links TRBV19 with TRBJ1-5, with 7 nucleotides matching TRBD1. CDR3 loop: CASAGQHSNQPQHF. CDR3 sequence (DNA): TGTGCCAGTGCGGGACAGCATAGCAATCAGCCCCAGCATTTT. The complete variable domain, with remaining parts taken from reference TRBV19 and TRBJ1-5, reads DGGITQSPKYLFRKEGQNVTLSCEQNLNHDAMYWYRQDPGQGLRLIYYSQIVNDFQKGDIAEGYSVSREKKESFPLTVTSAQKNPTAFYLCASAGQHSNQPQHFGDGTRLSIL.